This TCR beta chain was captured in a study of cytomegalovirus exposure and HLA in healthy donors. Study overall: Samples from HLA-typed donors yielded about 85 million unique TCRs in an early data release.

CDR1 is SEHNR and CDR2 is FQNEAQ in the germline V gene (reference sequence). CDR3 size: 15 residues. V was trimmed by 1 base and J by 2 bases, leaving 12 bases between them. Primers for the PCR totalled 60 Vbeta and 13 Jbeta. The table came from immunoSEQ multiplex PCR; TCRdb's copy has only in-frame clones and leaves some out. This table has 95,000 to 150,000 clones, more than 60% appearing once. Sequencing was carried out using PBMCs. This TCR was recovered from a middle-aged woman in good health and CMV-seronegative. This chain connects TRBV7-9 to TRBJ2-7; D ambiguous. CDR3 coding DNA: TGTGCCAGCAGCTTAGGCCAGGTCCCCCCCTACGAGCAGTACTTC. Translating it yields CASSLGQVPPYEQYF.